This T cell receptor (beta chain) is drawn from a study of beta chain features in type 1 diabetes. Reverse transcription of all isolated RNA meant that expressed TCRB transcripts were sequenced. Profiling relied on immunoSEQ multiplex PCR, and the TCRdb table lists in-frame clones only, not all of them. The table includes about 900,000 clones, roughly 17% detected once. The V segment lost 3 bases and the J segment 4 bases; nucleotides outside the gene matches: 11. From germline, CDR1 is MDHEN and CDR2 SYDVKM. The CDR3 sequence is 19 residues long. Sequencing was carried out using naive CD4+ T cells from blood. The chain links TRBV28 to TRBJ2-1; TRBD2 aligns across 14 bases. This sequence was found in a woman under 30 in good health. CDR3 residues: CASSFLGLAGGGVYNEQFF. DNA of the CDR3: TGTGCCAGCAGTTTTTTAGGACTAGCGGGAGGAGGAGTTTACAATGAGCAGTTCTTC.